A single sample gave rise to the 13 T cell receptor beta chains below, sequenced in a study. TCRdb itself ran the 5' RACE reads through MiXCR, one entry per CDR3 protein. The repertoire holds 40,000 to 65,000 distinct CDR3 sequences, with around 25% as singletons. Sequencing used tumor-infiltrating naive CD4+ T cells sorted from the breast tumor. Subset given: naive CD4+ T cells, CD4+CD45RA+CD25-. The source is a female donor with breast cancer.

This chain links TRBV20-1 with TRBJ1-5, with D unresolved. The CDR3 covers 13 residues. CDR1 and CDR2 from the germline V gene are DFQATT and SNEGSKA (reference sequence). The V and J ends lost 1 base and 1 base respectively, with 5 bases between them. The CDR3 sequence: CSARVGSNQPQHF. The CDR3 DNA reads as TGCAGTGCTAGAGTAGGCAGCAATCAGCCCCAGCATTTT.

The chain joins TRBV28 to TRBJ2-4; 10 positions agree with TRBD1. This CDR3 comprises 15 residues. The V and J ends lost 2 bases and 8 bases, in that order; junction bases with no gene match: 6. The germline V gene encodes CDR1 MDHEN and CDR2 SYDVKM. CDR3 DNA sequence: TGTGCCAGCAGTTTAGGGGACAGGGGAGAAGACATTCAGTACTTC. Protein sequence: CASSLGDRGEDIQYF.

The chain uses TRBV12-3 or TRBV12-4 and TRBJ1-5; maybe TRBD1 (6 bases). This CDR3 has 12 residues. V lost 7 bases, J lost 6 bases, and 10 bases lay in between. The CDR3 protein is CASTQGGQPQHF. CDR3 nucleotides: TGTGCCAGCACCCAAGGGGGTCAGCCCCAGCATTTT.

The sample holds a few counts of this clonotype. A much larger clone sits a single nucleotide away, making a read error possible. The J gene is TRBJ2-1, the V gene TRBV5-5; D perhaps matches TRBD2 (5 bases). The V gene lost 4 bases and the J gene lost 0 bases, with 11 bases spanning the gap. Germline CDR1 is SGHKS and CDR2 is YYEKEE (reference sequence). The CDR3 is 15 residues long. CDR3 loop: CASSVDGDSYNEQFF. The CDR3 DNA reads TGTGCCAGCAGCGTAGACGGGGACTCCTACAATGAGCAGTTCTTC. The whole variable domain, filled in from reference TRBV5-5 and TRBJ2-1, reads DAGVTQSPTHLIKTRGQQVTLRCSPISGHKSVSWYQQVLGQGPQFIFQYYEKEERGRGNFPDRFSARQFPNYSSELNVNALLLGDSALYLCASSVDGDSYNEQFFGPGTRLTVL.

At least ten counts were recorded for this clonotype. The chain combines TRBV20-1 with TRBJ2-3; 7 bases are shared with TRBD2. This CDR3 is built from 19 residues. V dropped 0 bases and J dropped 1; count of bases not matched to a gene: 16. Germline V gene sequence: CDR1 DFQATT, CDR2 SNEGSKA (reference sequence). The CDR3 DNA is TGCAGTGCTAGAGATCGCCGGGCTAGCGGAAAAGCTGGCACAGATACGCAGTATTTT. This gives the protein CSARDRRASGKAGTDTQYF.

This clonotype was recorded many times. V is TRBV5-1 and J is TRBJ2-5; no clear D gene. Per germline, CDR1 SGHRS and CDR2 YFSETQ. This CDR3 has 13 amino acids. Between the trimmed V and J ends, which lost 2 bases and 0 bases, there was a span of 5 bases. The CDR3 loop reads CASSFGDQETQYF. As DNA, the CDR3 is TGCGCCAGCAGCTTCGGTGACCAAGAGACCCAGTACTTC.

The CDR3 region is CASRPSLARDYEQYF. The CDR3 nucleotides read TGTGCCAGCAGGCCGAGTCTAGCGCGTGACTACGAGCAGTACTTC. The rearrangement joins TRBV28 to TRBJ2-7; D is perhaps TRBD2 (6 bases). Germline CDR1 MDHEN, CDR2 SYDVKM. There are 15 residues in the CDR3. V lost 6 bases and J 3 bases, leaving 18 bases between the germline ends.

The gene calls are TRBV7-2 and TRBJ1-1; no clear D. The CDR3 is 15 residues long. CDR1 is SGHTA, CDR2 FQGNSA, per germline. The V and J ends lost 3 bases and 0 bases respectively, with 11 bases between them. The CDR3 region has the DNA TGTGCCAGCAGCTTTCAGGCAAACATGAACACTGAAGCTTTCTTT. Translated, it gives CASSFQANMNTEAFF.

This clonotype was detected many times. The chain has TRBV6-1 and TRBJ2-1, with TRBD1 matching 7 bases. The CDR3 has 14 amino acids. V was clipped by 3 bases and J by 7 bases; unmatched bases: 6. The germline V gene encodes CDR1 MNHNS and CDR2 SASEGT. The DNA of the CDR3 is TGTGCCAGCAGTGATCGACAGGGCAAGAATGAGCAGTTCTTC. This sequence encodes CASSDRQGKNEQFF.

This clonotype was detected ten times or more. This chain uses TRBV6-6 with TRBJ1-2, with D possibly TRBD1 on 5 matching bases. V lost 7 bases to trimming and J lost 7 bases, with 13 bases between them. CDR1 and CDR2 (germline): MNHNY, SVGAGI (reference sequence). This CDR3 comprises 12 residues. CDR3 DNA: TGTGCCAGCATGGGGGGAAATGGTGGCTACACCTTC. This gives the protein CASMGGNGGYTF.

This chain uses TRBV11-2 with TRBJ2-7, with D perhaps TRBD2 (6 bases). Trimming shortened V by 5 bases and J by 4 bases, and 15 bases separated the two germline ends. Looked up from germline, CDR1 is SGHAT and CDR2 is FQNNGV. The CDR3 consists of 14 residues. CDR3 protein: CASSPPGRVYEQYF. CDR3 bases: TGTGCCAGCAGCCCCCCCGGGAGAGTGTACGAGCAGTACTTC.

This clonotype was counted a few times. V and J are TRBV5-1 and TRBJ2-5; 9 nucleotides match TRBD1. There are 16 residues in the CDR3. Germline V gene lookup returns CDR1 SGHRS and CDR2 YFSETQ. V was clipped by 4 bases and J by 6 bases; unmatched bases: 13. CDR3 nucleotide sequence: TGCGCCAGCAGCCAAAGTCCCGGGACAGGGACGAAGACCCAGTACTTC. This translates into CASSQSPGTGTKTQYF.

This clonotype was seen a few times. One end of the junction varies from germline; a read error may be responsible. This chain's CDR3 is CASSLGTASSRETQYF. In nucleotides, the CDR3 is TGTGCTAGCAGCTTAGGGACGGCCTCTTCTAGAGAGACCCAGTACTTC. This chain links TRBV7-7 with TRBJ2-5; perhaps D is TRBD1 or TRBD2 (5 bases each). The CDR3 totals 16 residues. Germline CDR1 and CDR2: SSHAT and FNYEAQ (reference sequence).